What follows describes a single T cell receptor beta chain. Its antigen is as yet unknown. The entry originates in a study of beta chain features in type 1 diabetes. Expressed TCRB transcripts got sequenced, as all isolated RNA was reverse transcribed. Assay: immunoSEQ multiplex PCR; the TCRdb copy retains only in-frame clones and omits some. The data show around 160,000 clones, with roughly 9% seen just once and roughly 0.7% held by the top ten. Study observations and caveats: For Type 1 diabetes patients, all four CD4+ subsets carried TCRB CDR3s that were moderately but significantly shorter. There were fewer insertions and more deletions at the VDJ junctions of type 1 diabetes patients.

The receptor was isolated from a woman under 40 with type 1 diabetes. Material: central memory CD4+ T cells from blood.

The DNA for the CDR3 is TGTGCCAGCAGCTTGGTTGGCATCTCAGGGGTCAATGAGCAGTTCTTC. It translates to CASSLVGISGVNEQFF. The chain employs TRBV5-6 and TRBJ2-1; D may be TRBD1 (6 bases). The CDR3 totals 16 residues. Germline-derived CDR1 and CDR2 are SGHDT and YYEEEE. Trimming removed 0 bases at V and 6 bases at J, with 16 bases between.